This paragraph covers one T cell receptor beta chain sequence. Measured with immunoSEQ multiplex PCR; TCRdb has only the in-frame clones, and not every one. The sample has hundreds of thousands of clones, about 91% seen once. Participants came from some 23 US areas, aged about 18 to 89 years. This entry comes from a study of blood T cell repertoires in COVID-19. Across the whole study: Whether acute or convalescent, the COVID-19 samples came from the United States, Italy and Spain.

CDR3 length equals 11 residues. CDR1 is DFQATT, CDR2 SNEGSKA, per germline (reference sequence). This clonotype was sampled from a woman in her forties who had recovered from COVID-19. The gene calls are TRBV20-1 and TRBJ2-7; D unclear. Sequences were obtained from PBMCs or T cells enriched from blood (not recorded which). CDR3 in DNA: TGCAGCACCGGTAGCTCCTACGAGCAGTACTTC. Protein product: CSTGSSYEQYF.